This T cell receptor beta chain came from a study of T cells in localized non-small cell lung cancer. Profiling relied on immunoSEQ multiplex PCR, and the TCRdb table lists in-frame clones only, not all of them. The sample shows thousands of clones, less than 25% of them seen only once. Looked up from germline, CDR1 is MNHGY and CDR2 is SAAAGT. CDR3 length: 16 amino acids. V lost 4 bases and J 3 bases, leaving 19 bases between the germline ends. With respect to this clone: Its antigen is unidentified.

Whole-study findings and limits: Higher blood T cell density went with longer overall survival. Because only a single region of the tumor was sequenced, heterogeneity remains possible. Paired adjacent lung recovered a median around 60 of the top 100 tumor clones. It was uninvolved adjacent lung that showed the highest T cell clonality, exceeding tumor.

The sample here was lung tumor tissue, taken before any cancer treatment. The TCR originated in a male donor older than 55 with stage I lung adenocarcinoma. The rearrangement links TRBV6-8 to TRBJ2-7; unclear D gene. The DNA of the CDR3 is TGTGCCAGCAGTTCCGAGACACCGGACGGATACTACGAGCAGTACTTC. It codes for CASSSETPDGYYEQYF.